Listed below are T cell receptor beta chains from one sample, sequenced in a study of a mutant IDH1 vaccine in newly diagnosed glioma. Generated by immunoSEQ multiplex PCR, the TCRdb table keeps only in-frame clones and is missing some. The sample shows approximately 80,000 clones, 90% to 95% of them seen only once. What these receptors recognize is not known. The starting material was PBMCs, obtained from a glioma patient whose treatment included an IDH1 peptide vaccine. These receptors were taken from a woman in her 50s with glioma. CDR3s include the opening cysteine and the closing phenylalanine or tryptophan. D genes are given only for firm matches. The size entry is marked missing in some rows and otherwise reads once, few, many or a size class.

j_gene | v_gene | d_gene | abundance | CDR3aa | CDR3nt
TRBJ2-3 | TRBV7-1 | . | . | CASSDRAYGATDTQYF | TGTGCCAGCAGCGACCGGGCGTATGGGGCCACAGATACGCAGTATTTT
TRBJ1-4 | TRBV29-1 | . | . | CSVGRGLAGEKLFF | TGCAGCGTTGGCAGGGGCCTCGCGGGGGAAAAACTGTTTTTT
TRBJ1-2 | TRBV7-3 | . | . | CASQLNSGSYGYTF | TGTGCCAGCCAGCTTAACTCCGGAAGCTATGGCTACACCTTC
TRBJ1-1 | TRBV10-3 | . | . | CAISESLNPSAEAFF | TGTGCCATCAGTGAGTCCTTGAACCCCTCCGCTGAAGCTTTCTTT
TRBJ2-7 | TRBV28 | . | . | CASSRDISYEQYF | TGTGCCAGCAGTCGGGACATATCCTACGAGCAGTACTTC
TRBJ1-2 | TRBV19 | . | . | CATRTASGYTF | TGTGCCACTAGAACGGCCAGCGGCTACACCTTC
TRBJ2-7 | TRBV28 | TRBD2 | . | CASTSGSSYEQYF | TGTGCCAGCACGAGCGGGAGCTCCTACGAGCAGTACTTC
TRBJ1-1 | TRBV28 | . | once | CASTYGRGYHTEAFF | TGTGCCAGCACCTACGGTCGGGGTTATCACACTGAAGCTTTCTTT
TRBJ2-6 | TRBV19 | . | . | CASRDHSGANVLTF | TGTGCCAGTAGAGATCACTCTGGGGCCAACGTCCTGACTTTC
TRBJ1-4 | TRBV29-1 | TRBD1 | . | CSGRLGTGGSEKLFF | TGCAGCGGAAGACTAGGGACAGGGGGGAGTGAAAAACTGTTTTTT
TRBJ2-5 | TRBV7-7 | . | . | CASSLGGMETQYF | TGTGCTAGCAGCTTAGGAGGAATGGAGACCCAGTACTTC
TRBJ2-3 | TRBV9 | TRBD2 | once | CASSVAGVAGGSTDTQYF | TGTGCCAGCAGCGTAGCTGGAGTAGCGGGAGGTAGCACAGATACGCAGTATTTT
TRBJ2-1 | TRBV5-1 | TRBD2 | . | CASSLGLAGINEQFF | TGCGCCAGCAGCTTAGGACTAGCGGGGATCAATGAGCAGTTCTTC
TRBJ2-7 | TRBV5-1 | TRBD2 | . | CASSLSGSSYEQYF | TGCGCCAGCAGCTTGAGCGGGAGTTCCTACGAGCAGTACTTC
TRBJ1-1 | TRBV30 | . | few | CAWSPSNTEAFF | TGTGCCTGGAGTCCATCAAACACTGAAGCTTTCTTT
TRBJ2-4 | TRBV11-2 | TRBD2 | . | CAGSPRNSGSYIQYF | TGTGCCGGCAGCCCTAGGAATAGCGGGAGCTACATTCAGTACTTC
TRBJ1-5 | TRBV4-1 | . | . | CASSQGGPWSNQPQHF | TGCGCCAGCAGCCAAGGGGGCCCTTGGAGCAATCAGCCCCAGCATTTT
TRBJ2-7 | TRBV30 | . | once | CAWSKEAPYEQYF | TGTGCCTGGAGTAAGGAGGCCCCCTACGAGCAGTACTTC
TRBJ2-2 | TRBV5-4 | . | once | CASSLGVGGTGELFF | TGTGCCAGCAGCTTAGGGGTGGGAGGCACCGGGGAGCTGTTTTTT
TRBJ1-2 | TRBV6-5 | . | once | CASTRRQFNYGYTF | TGTGCCAGCACACGGAGACAGTTCAACTATGGCTACACCTTC
TRBJ2-4 | TRBV7-9 | . | . | CASSPDSAKNIQYF | TGTGCCAGCAGCCCAGACTCGGCCAAAAACATTCAGTACTTC
TRBJ2-7 | TRBV15 | . | . | CATSSVLEWGYEQYF | TGTGCCACCAGCAGTGTCCTTGAGTGGGGCTACGAGCAGTACTTC
TRBJ2-5 | TRBV7-3 | TRBD1 | . | CASSWGQGETQYF | TGTGCCAGCAGCTGGGGACAGGGAGAGACCCAGTACTTC
TRBJ1-3 | TRBV9 | TRBD1 | . | CASSVGSGGLGNTIYF | TGTGCCAGCAGCGTAGGATCAGGGGGCTTAGGAAACACCATATATTTT
TRBJ2-2 | TRBV18 | . | few | CASSPNREEGGELFF | TGTGCCAGCTCACCAAATAGGGAGGAAGGCGGGGAGCTGTTTTTT
TRBJ2-4 | TRBV28 | . | . | CASSFSYKLAKNIQYF | TGTGCCAGCAGCTTCAGTTACAAACTAGCCAAAAACATTCAGTACTTC
TRBJ2-7 | TRBV27 | . | . | CASSLTRQTSSYEQYF | TGTGCCAGCAGTCTAACAAGACAGACGAGCTCCTACGAGCAGTACTTC